These 11 T cell receptor beta chains came from one sample sequenced in a study of long-term antiretroviral therapy in people with HIV. This was the immunoSEQ v3.0 assay at survey level. Measured with immunoSEQ multiplex PCR; TCRdb has only the in-frame clones, and not every one. In the table there are about 28,000 clones, more than 90% of which are singletons. Specimen: unsorted PBMCs, collected 6 to 6.5 years after starting antiretroviral therapy. The origin of the receptors is a man aged 25-45 years with HIV.

J is TRBJ2-2 and V is TRBV30, with D tentatively TRBD1 (7 bases). Germline values: CDR1 GTSNPN, CDR2 SVGIG (reference sequence). CDR3 length equals 14 residues. The V end was cut by 4 bases, the J end by 6 bases, with 15 bases between. The CDR3 DNA follows: TGTGCCTGGAAGCGGCTCAGGGGGGCCGGGGAGCTGTTTTTT. Protein: CAWKRLRGAGELFF.

This clone was observed a few times. The V and J genes are TRBV2 and TRBJ2-7; 9 bases map to TRBD2. The CDR3 sequence is 16 residues long. CDR1 is SNHLY, CDR2 FYNNEI, per germline. The V and J ends lost 0 bases and 3 bases, in that order; junction bases with no gene match: 6. CDR3 nucleotides: TGTGCCAGCAGTGAAGCGTCTAGCGGGGTGGGCTACGAGCAGTACTTC. Translation: CASSEASSGVGYEQYF.

The chain links TRBV19 to TRBJ2-2, with TRBD2 as a possible D gene (7 bases). The CDR3 sequence is 14 residues long. Between the trimmed V and J ends, which lost 7 bases and 3 bases, there was a span of 12 bases. The germline gives CDR1 LNHDA, CDR2 SQIVND (reference sequence). The CDR3 DNA is TGTGCCAGTAAAGGGGGGGCCGACACCGGGGAGCTGTTTTTT. Protein product: CASKGGADTGELFF.

The V gene is TRBV2, the J gene TRBJ2-7, with D unresolved. This CDR3 region has 14 residues. Trimming took off 2 bases at V and 4 bases at J, with 12 bases between the two ends. CDR1 and CDR2 from the germline V gene are SNHLY and FYNNEI. The CDR3 loop is CASSEQGSLYEQYF. As DNA, the CDR3 is TGTGCCAGCAGTGAACAAGGGTCCCTATACGAGCAGTACTTC.

The gene calls are TRBV19 and TRBJ2-7, with TRBD1 matching 7 bases. Germline CDR1 LNHDA, CDR2 SQIVND (reference sequence). Trimming took 7 bases from V and 7 from J; bases not matched to a gene: 4. CDR3 size: 11 residues. The CDR3 reads CASTRGQEQYF. CDR3 in DNA: TGTGCCAGTACGAGGGGGCAGGAGCAGTACTTC.

The J gene is TRBJ1-1, the V gene TRBV6-1, with TRBD1 matching 8 bases. This CDR3 comprises 14 residues. CDR1 and CDR2 from the germline V gene are MNHNS and SASEGT. Trimming removed 1 base from V and 3 bases from J; junction bases left unmatched: 1. The CDR3 sequence is CASSEDRGDTEAFF. CDR3 coding DNA: TGTGCCAGCAGTGAAGACAGGGGGGACACTGAAGCTTTCTTT.

The chain carries TRBV18 and TRBJ1-2, with TRBD1 as a possible D gene (5 bases). This CDR3 spans 13 amino acids. Deletions cut 4 bases from V and 7 bases from J, with 13 bases between. Germline-derived CDR1 and CDR2 are KGHSH and LQKENI. The CDR3 protein is CASSLDSDGGYTF. The CDR3 DNA is TGTGCCAGCTCACTAGACAGCGACGGTGGCTACACCTTC.

This chain joins TRBV5-1 and TRBJ1-1, with TRBD1 as a possible D gene (6 bases). V was clipped by 5 bases and J by 5 bases, with 13 bases between them. Germline CDR1 and CDR2: SGHRS and YFSETQ. The CDR3 length is 13 residues. Here the CDR3 DNA reads TGCGCCAGCAGTGGGGGGCGAGTGACTGAAGCTTTCTTT. Its protein is CASSGGRVTEAFF.

The gene calls are TRBV6-5 and TRBJ1-2; the D gene is possibly TRBD1 (5 bases). V lost 5 bases and J lost 4, with 14 bases in between. Per the germline V gene, CDR1 is MNHEY and CDR2 is SVGAGI. The CDR3 covers 14 residues. The CDR3 DNA is TGTGCCAGCAGTCCCGGGGGTTCTGGCTATGGCTACACCTTC. It specifies CASSPGGSGYGYTF.

V gene TRBV6-1 combines with J gene TRBJ2-7, with D hard to call. Trimming left V 2 bases short and J 1 base short, with 12 bases between. The CDR3 is 15 residues long. From germline, CDR1 is MNHNS and CDR2 SASEGT. The CDR3: CASSESPEVSYEQYF. The DNA for the CDR3 is TGTGCCAGCAGTGAATCCCCAGAAGTTTCCTACGAGCAGTACTTC.

This chain joins TRBV6-1 and TRBJ2-1; weak D call: TRBD1 (5 bases). CDR1 and CDR2 (germline): MNHNS, SASEGT. The V gene lost 2 bases and the J gene lost 12 bases, with 17 bases spanning the gap. The CDR3 has 14 amino acids. The CDR3 is CASSERGGTIRQFF. The CDR3 DNA reads TGTGCCAGCAGTGAAAGGGGCGGTACCATTCGGCAGTTCTTC.